The clone carrying this T cell receptor (beta chain) was seen a few times. The sample belongs to a study of OX40 agonist ivuxolimab in advanced cancers. About the research overall: Dose-escalation patients suffered from hepatocellular carcinoma, melanoma, renal cell or head and neck cancer.

The V gene lost 3 bases and the J gene lost 7 bases, with 10 bases spanning the gap. The length of the CDR3 is 13 residues. From germline, CDR1 is MGHRA and CDR2 YSYEKL. Using immunoSEQ multiplex PCR, the repertoire was profiled, and TCRdb retains in-frame clones only, with some absent. The sample consists of 35,000 to 40,000 clones, around 82% of them appearing once. The TCR sequence derives from an adult with an advanced solid tumor such as melanoma, head and neck, liver or kidney cancer. This sample comprised CD4+ or CD8+ T cells sorted from blood, obtained in a trial of the OX40 agonist ivuxolimab. The chain is built from TRBV4-1 and TRBJ1-5; D remains unclear. The CDR3 sequence is CASSQLVGQPQHF. The CDR3 DNA sequence: TGCGCCAGCAGCCAGTTGGTGGGCCAGCCCCAGCATTTT.